This TCR beta chain came from a study of T cells expressing NK-cell markers. The overall study: In the group of eight sequenced donors, seven were HCMV-seropositive and one was seronegative. Whole-study results and caveats: Expanded clones of NKG2C+ T cells had an unclear HCMV specificity. CD8+ T cells in roughly six donors included dominant NKG2C+ clonotypes at about 1.0-8%.

TCRdb derives one entry per CDR3 protein from the 5' RACE reads, leaving out DNA. Its table records hundreds of thousands of distinct CDR3 sequences. A word on this clonotype: The antigen remains undetermined.

Looked up from germline, CDR1 is SGHRS and CDR2 is YFSETQ. The CDR3 runs to 15 residues. The origin of this receptor is a young man in good health. The gene calls are TRBV5-1 and TRBJ2-7; TCRdb returns TRBD1, unconfirmable since there is no DNA. The sequencing input was blood T cells: a sorted CD56 or NKG2C T cell subset, CD4+ or CD8+ T cells, or bulk PBMC T cells (not recorded which). CDR3 loop: CASSLARTGGGEQYF.